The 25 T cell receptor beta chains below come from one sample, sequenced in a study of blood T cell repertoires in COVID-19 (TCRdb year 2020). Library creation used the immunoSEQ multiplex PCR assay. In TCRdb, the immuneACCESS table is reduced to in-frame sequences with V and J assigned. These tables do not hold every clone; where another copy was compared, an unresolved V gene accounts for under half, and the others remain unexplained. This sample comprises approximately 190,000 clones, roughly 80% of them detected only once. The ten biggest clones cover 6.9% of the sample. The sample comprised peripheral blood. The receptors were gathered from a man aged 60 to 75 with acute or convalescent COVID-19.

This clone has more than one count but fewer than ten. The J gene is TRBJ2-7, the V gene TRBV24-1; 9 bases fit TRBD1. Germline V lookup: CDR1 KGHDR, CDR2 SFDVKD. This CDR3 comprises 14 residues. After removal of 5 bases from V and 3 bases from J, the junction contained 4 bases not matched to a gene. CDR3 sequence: CATSAQGAGYEQYF. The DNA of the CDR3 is TGTGCCACCAGTGCACAGGGGGCGGGCTACGAGCAGTACTTC.

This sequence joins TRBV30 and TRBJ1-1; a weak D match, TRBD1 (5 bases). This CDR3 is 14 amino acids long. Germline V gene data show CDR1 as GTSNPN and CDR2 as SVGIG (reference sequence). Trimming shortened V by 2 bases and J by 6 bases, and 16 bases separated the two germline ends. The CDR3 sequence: CAWSKVWGVAEAFF. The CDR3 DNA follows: TGTGCCTGGAGTAAGGTTTGGGGGGTCGCTGAAGCTTTCTTT.

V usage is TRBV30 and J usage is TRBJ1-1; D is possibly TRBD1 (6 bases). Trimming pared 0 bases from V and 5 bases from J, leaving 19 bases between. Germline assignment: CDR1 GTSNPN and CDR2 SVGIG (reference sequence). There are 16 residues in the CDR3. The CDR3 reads CAWSVSRGRLWTEAFF. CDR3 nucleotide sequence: TGTGCCTGGAGTGTCTCGAGGGGGAGATTGTGGACTGAAGCTTTCTTT.

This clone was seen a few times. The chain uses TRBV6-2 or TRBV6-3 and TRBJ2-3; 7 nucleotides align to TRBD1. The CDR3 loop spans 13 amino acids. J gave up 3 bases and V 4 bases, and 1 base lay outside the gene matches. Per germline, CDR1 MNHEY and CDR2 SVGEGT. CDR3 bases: TGTGCCAGCAGTTCACAGGGGACAGATACGCAGTATTTT. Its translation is CASSSQGTDTQYF.

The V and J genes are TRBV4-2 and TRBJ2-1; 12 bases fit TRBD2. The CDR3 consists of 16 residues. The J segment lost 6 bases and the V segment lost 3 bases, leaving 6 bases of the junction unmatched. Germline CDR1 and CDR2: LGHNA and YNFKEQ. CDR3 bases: TGTGCCAGCAGCCAGGAACTAGCGGGAGGAGCCAATGAGCAGTTCTTC. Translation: CASSQELAGGANEQFF.

CDR3 protein: CATSDSGLAGGQETQYF. The CDR3, as DNA: TGTGCCACCAGTGATTCCGGACTAGCGGGAGGGCAAGAGACCCAGTACTTC. The genes are TRBV24-1 and TRBJ2-5, with 15 bases fitting TRBD2. Germline assignment: CDR1 KGHDR and CDR2 SFDVKD. The J segment lost 2 bases and the V segment lost 2 bases, leaving 2 bases of the junction unmatched. CDR3 length: 17 residues.

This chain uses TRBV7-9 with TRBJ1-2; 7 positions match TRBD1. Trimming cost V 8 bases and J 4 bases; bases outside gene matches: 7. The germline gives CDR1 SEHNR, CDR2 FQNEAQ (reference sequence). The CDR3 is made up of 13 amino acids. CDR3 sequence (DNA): TGTGCCAGCTTTCGACAGGGTCCCTATGGCTACACCTTC. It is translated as CASFRQGPYGYTF.

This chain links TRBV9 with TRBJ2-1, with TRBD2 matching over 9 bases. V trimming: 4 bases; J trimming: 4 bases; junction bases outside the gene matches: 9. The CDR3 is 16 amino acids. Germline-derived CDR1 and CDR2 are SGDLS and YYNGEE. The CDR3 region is CASSPSGAGGYNEQFF. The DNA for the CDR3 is TGTGCCAGCAGCCCGTCTGGGGCGGGAGGGTACAATGAGCAGTTCTTC.

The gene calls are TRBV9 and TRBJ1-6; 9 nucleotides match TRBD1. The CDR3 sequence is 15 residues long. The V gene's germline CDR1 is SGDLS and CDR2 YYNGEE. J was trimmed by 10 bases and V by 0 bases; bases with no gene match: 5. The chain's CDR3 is CASSVGDRVKSPLHF. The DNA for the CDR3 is TGTGCCAGCAGCGTAGGGGACAGGGTAAAATCACCCCTCCACTTT.

This CDR3 is CASSLAGTGELFF. Here the CDR3 DNA reads TGCGCCAGCAGCTTGGCCGGCACCGGGGAGCTGTTTTTT. The chain employs TRBV5-1 and TRBJ2-2; no clear D. The germline V gene has CDR1 SGHRS and CDR2 YFSETQ. The V end lost 0 bases, the J end lost 4 bases, and 4 bases lay between the germline ends. CDR3 length equals 13 residues. Drawing the rest from reference TRBV5-1 and TRBJ2-2, the complete variable domain is KAGVTQTPRYLIKTRGQQVTLSCSPISGHRSVSWYQQTPGQGLQFLFEYFSETQRNKGNFPGRFSGRQFSNSRSEMNVSTLELGDSALYLCASSLAGTGELFFGEGSRLTVL.

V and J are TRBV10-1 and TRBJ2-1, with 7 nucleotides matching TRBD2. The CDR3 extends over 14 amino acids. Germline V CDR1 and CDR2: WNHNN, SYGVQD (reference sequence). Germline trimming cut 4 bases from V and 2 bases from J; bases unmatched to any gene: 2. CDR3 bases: TGCGCCAGCAGTGCGGCGGGGGCCTACAATGAGCAGTTCTTC. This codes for CASSAAGAYNEQFF.

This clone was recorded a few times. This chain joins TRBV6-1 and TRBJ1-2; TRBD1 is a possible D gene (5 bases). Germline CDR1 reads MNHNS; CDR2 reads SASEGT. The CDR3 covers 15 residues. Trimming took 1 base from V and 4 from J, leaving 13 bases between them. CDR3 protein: CASSEVFTGSYGYTF. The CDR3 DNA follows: TGTGCCAGCAGTGAAGTATTTACAGGCTCCTATGGCTACACCTTC.

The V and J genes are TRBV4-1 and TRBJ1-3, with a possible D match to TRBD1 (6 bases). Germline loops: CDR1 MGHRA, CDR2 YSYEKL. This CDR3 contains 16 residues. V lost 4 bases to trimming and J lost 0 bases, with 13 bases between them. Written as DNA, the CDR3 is TGCGCCAGCAGCCTCCCGACAGGACGCTCTGGAAACACCATATATTTT. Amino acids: CASSLPTGRSGNTIYF.

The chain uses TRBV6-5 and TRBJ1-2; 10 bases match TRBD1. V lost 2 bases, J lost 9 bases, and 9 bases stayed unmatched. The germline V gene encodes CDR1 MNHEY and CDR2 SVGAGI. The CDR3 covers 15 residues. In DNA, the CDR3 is TGTGCCAGCAGTTACGTCCGGGACAGGGGCCCTAGCTACACCTTC. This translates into CASSYVRDRGPSYTF.

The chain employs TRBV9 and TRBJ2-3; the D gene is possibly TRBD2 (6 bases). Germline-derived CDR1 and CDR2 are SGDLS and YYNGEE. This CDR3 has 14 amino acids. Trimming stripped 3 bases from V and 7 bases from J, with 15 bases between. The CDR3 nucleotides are TGTGCCAGCAGCGACCGGGACTTGCTGAATACGCAGTATTTT. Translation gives CASSDRDLLNTQYF.

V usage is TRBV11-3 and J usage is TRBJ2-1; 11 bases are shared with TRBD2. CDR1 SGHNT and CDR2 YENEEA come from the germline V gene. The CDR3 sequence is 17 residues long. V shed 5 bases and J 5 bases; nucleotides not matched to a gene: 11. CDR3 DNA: TGTGCCAGCAGCCCCCTTTCTAGCGGGAGGACCCACAATGAGCAGTTCTTC. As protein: CASSPLSSGRTHNEQFF.

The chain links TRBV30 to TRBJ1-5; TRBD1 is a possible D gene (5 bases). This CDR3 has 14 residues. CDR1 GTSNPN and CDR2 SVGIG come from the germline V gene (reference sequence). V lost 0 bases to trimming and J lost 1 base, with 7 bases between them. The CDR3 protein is CAWSVGVSNQPQHF. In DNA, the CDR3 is TGTGCCTGGAGTGTAGGGGTCAGCAATCAGCCCCAGCATTTT.

The CDR3 nucleotides are TGTGCCAGCAGTTTATCTGGGCGGGTGAACACTGAAGCTTTCTTT. Translation gives CASSLSGRVNTEAFF. The rearrangement uses TRBV27 and TRBJ1-1; D gene unclear. The CDR3 covers 15 residues. The germline gives CDR1 MNHEY, CDR2 SMNVEV (reference sequence). V lost 0 bases and J 0 bases, leaving 8 bases between the germline ends.

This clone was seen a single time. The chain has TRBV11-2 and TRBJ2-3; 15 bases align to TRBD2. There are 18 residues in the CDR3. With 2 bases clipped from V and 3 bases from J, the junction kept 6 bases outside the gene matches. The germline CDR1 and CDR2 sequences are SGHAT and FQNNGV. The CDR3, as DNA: TGTGCCAGCAGCTTAAGAGGGACTAGCGGGAGGAGGACAGATACGCAGTATTTT. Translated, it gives CASSLRGTSGRRTDTQYF.

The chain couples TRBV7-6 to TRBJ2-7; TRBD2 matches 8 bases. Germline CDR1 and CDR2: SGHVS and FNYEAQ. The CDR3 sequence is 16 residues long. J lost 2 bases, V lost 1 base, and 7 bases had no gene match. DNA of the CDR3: TGTGCCAGCAGCTTAGGAGGGGCGGGGGGCGCCTACGAGCAGTACTTC. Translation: CASSLGGAGGAYEQYF.

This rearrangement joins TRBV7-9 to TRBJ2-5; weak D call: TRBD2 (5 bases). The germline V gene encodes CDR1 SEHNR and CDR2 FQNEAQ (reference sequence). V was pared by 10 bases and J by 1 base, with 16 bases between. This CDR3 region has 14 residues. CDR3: CATTLRVAQETQYF. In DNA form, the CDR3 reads TGTGCCACCACGCTGCGGGTAGCCCAAGAGACCCAGTACTTC.

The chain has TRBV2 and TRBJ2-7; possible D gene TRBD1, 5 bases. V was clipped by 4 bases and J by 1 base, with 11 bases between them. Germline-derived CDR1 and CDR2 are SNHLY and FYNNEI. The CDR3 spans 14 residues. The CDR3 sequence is CASSGVQGSYEQYF. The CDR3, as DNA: TGTGCCAGCAGTGGAGTCCAGGGTTCCTACGAGCAGTACTTC.

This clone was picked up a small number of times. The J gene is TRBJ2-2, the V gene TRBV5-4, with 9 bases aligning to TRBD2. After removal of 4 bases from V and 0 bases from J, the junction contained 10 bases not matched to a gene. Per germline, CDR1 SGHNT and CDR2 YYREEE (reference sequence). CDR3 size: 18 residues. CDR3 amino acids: CASSPRGLAISNTGELFF. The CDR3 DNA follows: TGTGCCAGCAGCCCCCGGGGACTAGCAATATCGAACACCGGGGAGCTGTTTTTT.

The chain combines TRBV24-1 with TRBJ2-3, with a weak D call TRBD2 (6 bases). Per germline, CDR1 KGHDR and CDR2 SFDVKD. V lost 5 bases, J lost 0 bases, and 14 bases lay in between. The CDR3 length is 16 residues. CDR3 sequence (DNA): TGTGCCACCAGTGGGGGGACTTTCACTAGCACAGATACGCAGTATTTT. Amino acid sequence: CATSGGTFTSTDTQYF.

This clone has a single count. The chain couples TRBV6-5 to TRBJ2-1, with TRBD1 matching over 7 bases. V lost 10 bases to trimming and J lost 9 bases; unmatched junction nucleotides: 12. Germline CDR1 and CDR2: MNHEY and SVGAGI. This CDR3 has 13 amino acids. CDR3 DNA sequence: TGTGCCACCGACAGGGTAATTATTAGTGAGCAGTTCTTC. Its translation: CATDRVIISEQFF.